This T cell receptor beta chain was found in a study of siplizumab effects on memory and regulatory T cells. This clone is a singleton in its sample. Clones were sequenced by immunoSEQ multiplex PCR, and TCRdb holds only the in-frame ones, with some missing. The sample yields 90,000 to 120,000 clones, over 90% seen once. The receptor was isolated from a human donor in good health. Material: Tregs sorted from blood.

The CDR3 region has the DNA TGTGCCAGCAGCGTTAGGGACAGGGATGAGCAGTTCTTC. Translation gives CASSVRDRDEQFF. The chain is built from TRBV5-4 and TRBJ2-1; 9 positions match TRBD1. Germline trimming cut 4 bases from V and 8 bases from J; bases unmatched to any gene: 4. Looked up from germline, CDR1 is SGHNT and CDR2 is YYREEE (reference sequence). CDR3 length equals 13 residues.